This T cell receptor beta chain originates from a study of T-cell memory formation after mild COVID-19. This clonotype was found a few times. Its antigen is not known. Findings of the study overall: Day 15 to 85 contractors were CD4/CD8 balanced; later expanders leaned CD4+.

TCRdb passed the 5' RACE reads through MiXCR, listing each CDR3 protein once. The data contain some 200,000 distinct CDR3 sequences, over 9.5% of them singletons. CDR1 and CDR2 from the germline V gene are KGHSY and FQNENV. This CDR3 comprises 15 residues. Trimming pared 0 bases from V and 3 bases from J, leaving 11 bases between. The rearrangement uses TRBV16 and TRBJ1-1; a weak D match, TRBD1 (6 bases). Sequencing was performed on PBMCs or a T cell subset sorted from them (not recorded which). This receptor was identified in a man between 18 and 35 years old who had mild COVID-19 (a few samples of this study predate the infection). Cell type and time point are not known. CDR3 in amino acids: CASSQSPRQDTEAFF. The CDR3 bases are TGTGCCAGCAGCCAATCCCCAAGACAGGACACTGAAGCTTTCTTT.